This TCR beta chain was sequenced for a study of CD8+CD57+ T cells in acquired aplastic anemia. Study summary: Around 3.2 ug was the average amount of DNA from sorted CD4+ and CD8+ cells.

This CDR3 has 11 amino acids. The V end lost 0 bases, the J end lost 11 bases, and 10 bases lay between the germline ends. In germline, CDR1 is DFQATT, CDR2 SNEGSKA (reference sequence). TCR beta VDJ and CDR3 profiles were obtained from a genomic DNA template. TCRdb recomputed calls from the reads with MiXCR, one row per CDR3 protein. The sample has about 290,000 distinct CDR3 sequences, approximately 58% seen once. Study-wide results and limits: Overlapping CD8+ CDR3 repertoires of patients and controls contained approximately 28 shared sequences.

This clonotype was counted a single time. What it binds is unknown. Before being chosen for sequencing, patients had shown CD8+CD57+ cell expansion by flow cytometry. With no exception, the patients had severe acquired aplastic anemia. Sequences were obtained from sorted CD4+, CD8+, or CD8+CD57+ T cells (not recorded which) from PBMCs. This receptor was obtained from a human donor with aplastic anemia. The chain is built from TRBV20-1 and TRBJ1-1; TRBD1 might be the D (5 bases). CDR3 protein: CSARDRPGAFF. The CDR3 DNA is TGCAGTGCTAGAGATCGCCCAGGGGCTTTCTTT.